These 13 T cell receptor beta chains came from one sample sequenced in a study of graft-versus-host responses after intestinal transplantation. Clones were sequenced by immunoSEQ multiplex PCR, and TCRdb holds only the in-frame ones, with some missing. The top ten hold around 0.2% of the sample, which has 30,000 to 40,000 clones, around 94% seen once. What these receptors recognize is not known. Sample: unstimulated CD4+ T cells sorted from spleen or lymph node cells, taken before transplant. The origin of the receptors is a human donor who was the organ donor for an intestinal transplant.

This clone was detected only once. The chain is built from TRBV9 and TRBJ2-5; D is ambiguous. The CDR3 sequence is 14 residues long. Germline-derived CDR1 and CDR2 are SGDLS and YYNGEE. The V end lost 0 bases, the J end lost 5 bases, and 11 bases lay between the germline ends. The CDR3: CASSVVGLGETQYF. The CDR3 DNA sequence: TGTGCCAGCAGCGTAGTTGGCTTAGGGGAGACCCAGTACTTC.

The chain employs TRBV6-5 and TRBJ2-2, with D possibly matching TRBD2 (6 bases). Germline CDR1 reads MNHEY; CDR2 reads SVGAGI. There are 12 residues in the CDR3. V was pared by 4 bases and J by 6 bases, with 6 bases between. The CDR3 nucleotides read TGTGCCAGCAGTTGGGGGGCCGGGGAGCTGTTTTTT. Residues: CASSWGAGELFF.

The chain links TRBV6-6 to TRBJ2-7, with a possible D match to TRBD2 (7 bases). V was cut by 2 bases and J by 6 bases, with 14 bases left in between. This CDR3 is 14 amino acids long. Germline values: CDR1 MNHNY, CDR2 SVGAGI (reference sequence). The CDR3 sequence is CASSYPGGAGEQYF. CDR3 nucleotides: TGTGCCAGCAGTTACCCGGGGGGCGCGGGCGAGCAGTACTTC.

The rearrangement links TRBV19 to TRBJ1-4, with D tentatively TRBD1 (6 bases). Germline V gene sequence: CDR1 LNHDA, CDR2 SQIVND (reference sequence). There are 15 residues in the CDR3. V shed 9 bases and J shed 2 bases, with 16 bases lying between them. Written as DNA, the CDR3 is TGTGCCAGCCGGGGCAGGGGAGCGACTAATGAAAAACTGTTTTTT. Its protein is CASRGRGATNEKLFF.

The gene calls are TRBV5-1 and TRBJ1-1, with D hard to call. Trimming removed 1 base at V and 1 base at J, with 11 bases between. CDR3 length: 15 residues. From germline, CDR1 is SGHRS and CDR2 YFSETQ. CDR3 coding DNA: TGCGCCAGCAGCTTGTTAGGGCAGAGGAACACTGAAGCTTTCTTT. It is translated as CASSLLGQRNTEAFF.

J is TRBJ2-2 and V is TRBV11-2, with 12 bases aligning to TRBD2. This CDR3 has 17 residues. In germline, CDR1 is SGHAT, CDR2 FQNNGV. Germline trimming cut 6 bases from V and 2 bases from J; bases unmatched to any gene: 7. The CDR3 DNA reads TGTGCCAGCAGACAACTAGCGGGGGGAACAAACACCGGGGAGCTGTTTTTT. It codes for CASRQLAGGTNTGELFF. Combining the CDR3 with reference TRBV11-2 and TRBJ2-2 gives the whole variable domain EAGVAQSPRYKIIEKRQSVAFWCNPISGHATLYWYQQILGQGPKLLIQFQNNGVVDDSQLPKDRFSAERLKGVDSTLKIQPAKLEDSAVYLCASRQLAGGTNTGELFFGEGSRLTVL.

The gene calls are TRBV6-6 and TRBJ2-3; D gene uncertain. CDR3 length: 15 residues. Trimming shortened V by 2 bases and J by 3 bases, and 12 bases separated the two germline ends. The germline V gene encodes CDR1 MNHNY and CDR2 SVGAGI (reference sequence). The CDR3 DNA reads TGTGCCAGCAGTTACACTAAACCTGGAACAGATACGCAGTATTTT. Amino acid sequence: CASSYTKPGTDTQYF.

The rearrangement links TRBV5-1 to TRBJ2-3, with D possibly matching TRBD2 (5 bases). The CDR3 contains 15 residues. Germline values: CDR1 SGHRS, CDR2 YFSETQ. V gave up 2 bases and J gave up 1 base, with 11 bases separating them. This CDR3 reads CASSFLGSGTDTQYF. As DNA, the CDR3 is TGCGCCAGCAGCTTCCTGGGGAGTGGCACAGATACGCAGTATTTT.

The V and J genes are TRBV18 and TRBJ2-7; 12 bases match TRBD1. The CDR3 has 15 residues. After removal of 2 bases from V and 5 bases from J, the junction contained 4 bases not matched to a gene. Looked up from germline, CDR1 is KGHSH and CDR2 is LQKENI. DNA for the CDR3: TGTGCCAGCTCACCAGGGACAGGGGGCTTGCACGAGCAGTACTTC. Translating it yields CASSPGTGGLHEQYF.

The rearrangement uses TRBV6-1 and TRBJ2-1, with a possible D match to TRBD2 (5 bases). Germline values: CDR1 MNHNS, CDR2 SASEGT. Deletions cut 2 bases from V and 10 bases from J, with 9 bases between. CDR3 length equals 12 residues. This CDR3 is CASSELAGEQFF. In DNA form, the CDR3 reads TGTGCCAGCAGTGAACTAGCTGGGGAGCAGTTCTTC.

The gene calls are TRBV28 and TRBJ1-3; D might be TRBD1 (5 bases). Between the trimmed V and J ends, which lost 3 bases and 0 bases, there was a span of 15 bases. CDR3 length: 17 residues. The V gene's germline CDR1 is MDHEN and CDR2 SYDVKM. Here the CDR3 DNA reads TGTGCCAGCAGTTTGGGCCGCAGGGATCCCTCTGGAAACACCATATATTTT. Protein product: CASSLGRRDPSGNTIYF.

The chain couples TRBV28 to TRBJ1-2; possible D gene TRBD1, 6 bases. The germline V and J ends were trimmed by 4 bases and 5 bases, with 17 bases remaining between them. The germline gives CDR1 MDHEN, CDR2 SYDVKM. The CDR3 runs 15 residues. The CDR3 loop reads CASSSRGGASYGYTF. The CDR3, as DNA: TGTGCCAGCAGTTCCAGAGGGGGGGCTTCTTATGGCTACACCTTC.

The rearrangement uses TRBV21-1 and TRBJ1-5; no check of the table's D call, TRBD1, against the DNA was made. TRBV21-1 is reported as a pseudogene. The CDR3 is made up of 19 amino acids. The CDR3 reads CASSTPRGVRGKSNQPQHF. The DNA for the CDR3 is TGTGCCAGCAGCACCCCTCGGGGCGTAAGGGGGAAAAGCAATCAGCCCCAGCATTTT.